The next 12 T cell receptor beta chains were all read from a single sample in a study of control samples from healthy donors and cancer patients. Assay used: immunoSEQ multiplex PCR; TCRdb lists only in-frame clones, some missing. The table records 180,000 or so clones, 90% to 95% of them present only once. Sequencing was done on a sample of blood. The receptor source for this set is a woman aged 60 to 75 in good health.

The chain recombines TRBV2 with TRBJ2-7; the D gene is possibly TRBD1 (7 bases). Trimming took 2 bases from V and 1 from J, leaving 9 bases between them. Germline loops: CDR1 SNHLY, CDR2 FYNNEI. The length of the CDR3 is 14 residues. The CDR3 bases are TGTGCCAGCAGTGAACAGGGGGGATCCTACGAGCAGTACTTC. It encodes CASSEQGGSYEQYF.

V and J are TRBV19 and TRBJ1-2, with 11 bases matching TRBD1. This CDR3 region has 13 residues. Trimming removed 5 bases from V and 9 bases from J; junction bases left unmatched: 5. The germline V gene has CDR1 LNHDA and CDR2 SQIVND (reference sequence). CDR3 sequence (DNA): TGTGCCAGTAGTGGGACAGGGGGACTGAGCTACACCTTC. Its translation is CASSGTGGLSYTF.

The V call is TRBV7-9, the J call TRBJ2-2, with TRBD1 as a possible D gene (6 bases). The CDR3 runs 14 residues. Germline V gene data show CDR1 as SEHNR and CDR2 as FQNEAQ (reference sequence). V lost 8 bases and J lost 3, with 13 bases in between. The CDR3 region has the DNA TGTGCCAGCCACCGGGACACCCACACCGGGGAGCTGTTTTTT. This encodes CASHRDTHTGELFF.

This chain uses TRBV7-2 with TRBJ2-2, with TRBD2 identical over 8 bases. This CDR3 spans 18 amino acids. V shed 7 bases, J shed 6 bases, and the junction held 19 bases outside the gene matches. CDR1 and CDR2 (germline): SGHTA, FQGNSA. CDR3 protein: CASTPLGRGDYSAGELFF. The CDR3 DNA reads TGTGCCAGCACCCCCTTAGGGCGGGGGGATTATTCAGCCGGGGAGCTGTTTTTT.

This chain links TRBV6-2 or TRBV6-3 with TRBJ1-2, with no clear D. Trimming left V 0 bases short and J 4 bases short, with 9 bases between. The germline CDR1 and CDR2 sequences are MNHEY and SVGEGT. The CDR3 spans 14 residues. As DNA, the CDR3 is TGTGCCAGCAGTTACTCGTCGGGTTTCTATGGCTACACCTTC. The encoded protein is CASSYSSGFYGYTF.

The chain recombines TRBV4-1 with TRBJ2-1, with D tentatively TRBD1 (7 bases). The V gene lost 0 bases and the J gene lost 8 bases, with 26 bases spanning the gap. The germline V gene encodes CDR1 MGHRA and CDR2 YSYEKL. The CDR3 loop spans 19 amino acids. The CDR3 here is CASSQEIPIGEQGRYEQFF. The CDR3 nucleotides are TGCGCCAGCAGCCAAGAAATCCCAATCGGGGAACAGGGGAGGTATGAGCAGTTCTTC.

CDR3 sequence reads: CASSREVANYGYTF. CDR3 in DNA: TGTGCCAGCAGCCGCGAAGTTGCTAACTATGGCTACACCTTC. The chain joins TRBV3-1 (or the pseudogene TRBV3-2) to TRBJ1-2; D is undetermined. Germline V gene sequence: CDR1 LGHDT, CDR2 YNNKEL (reference sequence). Trimming took 4 bases from V and 0 from J, leaving 9 bases between them. The CDR3 extends over 14 amino acids.

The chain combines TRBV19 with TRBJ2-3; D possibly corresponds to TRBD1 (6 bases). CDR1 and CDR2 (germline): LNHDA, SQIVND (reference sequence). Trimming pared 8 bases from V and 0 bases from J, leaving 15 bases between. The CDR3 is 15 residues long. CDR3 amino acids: CASRTRQASTDTQYF. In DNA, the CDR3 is TGTGCCAGTCGGACCCGACAGGCTAGCACAGATACGCAGTATTTT.

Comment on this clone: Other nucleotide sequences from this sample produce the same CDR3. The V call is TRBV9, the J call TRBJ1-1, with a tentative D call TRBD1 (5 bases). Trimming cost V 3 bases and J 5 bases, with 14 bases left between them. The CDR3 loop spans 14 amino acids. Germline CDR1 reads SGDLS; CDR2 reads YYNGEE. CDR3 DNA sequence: TGTGCCAGCAGCGCACAAACTGGGGGAACTGAAGCTTTCTTT. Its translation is CASSAQTGGTEAFF.

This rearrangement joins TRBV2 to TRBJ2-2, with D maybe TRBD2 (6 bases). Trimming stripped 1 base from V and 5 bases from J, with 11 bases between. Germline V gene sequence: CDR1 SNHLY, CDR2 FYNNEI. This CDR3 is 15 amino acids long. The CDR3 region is CASSEGEVTTGELFF. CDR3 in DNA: TGTGCCAGCAGTGAAGGGGAGGTAACAACCGGGGAGCTGTTTTTT.

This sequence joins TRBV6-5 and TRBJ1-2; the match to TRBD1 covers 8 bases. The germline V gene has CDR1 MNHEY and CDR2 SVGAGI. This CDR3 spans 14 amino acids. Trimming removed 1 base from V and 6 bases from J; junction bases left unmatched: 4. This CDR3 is CASSYYPDRDGYTF. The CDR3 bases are TGTGCCAGCAGTTACTACCCGGACAGGGATGGCTACACCTTC.

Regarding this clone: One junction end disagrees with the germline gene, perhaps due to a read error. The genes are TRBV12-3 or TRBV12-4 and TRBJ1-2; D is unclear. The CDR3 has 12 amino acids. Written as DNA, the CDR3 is TGTGCCAGCAGTTTAAGTGCTGGCCAATTGGACTTC. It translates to CASSLSAGQLDF.